The following is a TCR beta chain sequence with its context. The clone's antigen remains unknown. It has no much larger one-base neighbor in the sample; base qualities were not kept. The sample belongs to a study of T cell changes during pregnancy in multiple sclerosis (dated by TCRdb to the late 2010s). With respect to the entire study: The study looked at changes in the T cell repertoire across pregnancy in women with multiple sclerosis.

Library method: the immunoSEQ multiplex PCR assay. TCRdb retrieved this table from immuneACCESS and kept in-frame rearrangements only. Not all clones are present; in checked studies, unresolved V genes account for under half, and no reason is known for the remainder. This sample holds 25,000 or so clones; 75% to 90% were observed only once. The biggest ten clones account for about 1.1% of the sample. The sample here was CD4+ T cells from peripheral blood mononuclear cells, taken in the first trimester of pregnancy. This sequence was found in a female donor in good health, enrolled as a control in a pregnancy study.

At the DNA level, the sequence is TGTGCCTGGATTCAAAAGACAGGGAGAAAGGATGCTTTCTTT. Translated, this is CAWIQKTGRKDAFF. The chain joins TRBV30 to TRBJ1-1; 7 central nucleotides agree with TRBD1. CDR1 and CDR2, per the germline V gene (reference sequence), are GTSNPN and SVGIG. From its cysteine to its phenylalanine, the CDR3 spans 14 amino acids. Only the CDR3 region is kept as DNA, spanning 42 bases read in frame from base 1. Here V drops 4 bases and J drops 11 bases, and the junction holds 16 bases not matched to any gene. Here the CDR3 is joined to the reference TRBV30 and TRBJ1-1 genes, and the full variable domain is: SQTIHQWPATLVQPVGSPLSLECTVEGTSNPNLYWYRQAAGRGLQLLFYSVGIGQISSEVPQNLSASRPQDRQFILSSKKLLLSDSGFYLCAWIQKTGRKDAFFGQGTRLTVV.